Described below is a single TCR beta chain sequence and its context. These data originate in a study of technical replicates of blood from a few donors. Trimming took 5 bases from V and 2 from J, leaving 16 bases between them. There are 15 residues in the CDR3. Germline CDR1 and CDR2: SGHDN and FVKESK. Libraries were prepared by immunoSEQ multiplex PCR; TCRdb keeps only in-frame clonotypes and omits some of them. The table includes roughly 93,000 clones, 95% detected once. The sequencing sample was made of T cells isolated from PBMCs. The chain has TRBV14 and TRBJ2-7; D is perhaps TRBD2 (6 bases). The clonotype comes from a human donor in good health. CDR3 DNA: TGTGCCAGCAGCGGGGAAAGGAGGGCCCCCTACGAGCAGTACTTC. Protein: CASSGERRAPYEQYF.